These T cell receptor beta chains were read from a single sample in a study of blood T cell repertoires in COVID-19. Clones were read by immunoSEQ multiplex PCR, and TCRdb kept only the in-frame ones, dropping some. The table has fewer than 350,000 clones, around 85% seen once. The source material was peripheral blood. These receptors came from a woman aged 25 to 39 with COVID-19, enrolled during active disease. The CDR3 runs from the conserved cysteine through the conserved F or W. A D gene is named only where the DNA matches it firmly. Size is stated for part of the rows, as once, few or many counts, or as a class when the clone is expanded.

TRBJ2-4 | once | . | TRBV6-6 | CASSYEEVAKNIQYF | TGTGCCAGCAGTTACGAGGAGGTAGCCAAAAACATTCAGTACTTC
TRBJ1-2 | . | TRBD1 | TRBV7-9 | CASSLYPLDGTGDYGYTF | TGTGCCAGCAGCTTATATCCCCTCGACGGGACAGGGGACTATGGCTACACCTTC
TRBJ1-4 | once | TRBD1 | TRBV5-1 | CASSLGDRGGVKLFF | TGCGCCAGCAGCTTGGGCGACAGGGGAGGTGTAAAACTGTTTTTT
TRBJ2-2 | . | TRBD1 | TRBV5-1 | CASTWGQATWTGELFF | TGCGCCAGCACCTGGGGACAGGCTACGTGGACCGGGGAGCTGTTTTTT
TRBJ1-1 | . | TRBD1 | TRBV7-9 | CASSLATGVEAFF | TGTGCCAGCAGCTTAGCCACAGGGGTCGAAGCTTTCTTT
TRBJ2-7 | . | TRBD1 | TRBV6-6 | CASTKGTGLYEQYF | TGTGCCAGCACCAAAGGGACAGGTCTTTACGAGCAGTACTTC
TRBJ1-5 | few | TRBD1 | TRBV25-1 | CASSEGTDSNQPQHF | TGTGCCAGCAGTGAAGGGACAGATAGCAATCAGCCCCAGCATTTT
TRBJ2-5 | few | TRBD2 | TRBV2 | CASSERGTLREETQYF | TGTGCCAGCAGTGAGCGGGGGACTCTTCGCGAAGAGACCCAGTACTTC
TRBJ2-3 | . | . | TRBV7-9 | CASSLQFPDTQYF | TGTGCCAGCAGCTTACAGTTTCCGGATACGCAGTATTTT
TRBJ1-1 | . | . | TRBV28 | CASSHRRGLNTEAFF | TGTGCCAGCAGCCACCGTCGGGGTTTGAACACTGAAGCTTTCTTT
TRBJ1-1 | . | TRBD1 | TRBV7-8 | CASSSGRTGRGTEAFF | TGTGCCAGCAGCTCCGGACGGACAGGAAGGGGTACTGAAGCTTTCTTT
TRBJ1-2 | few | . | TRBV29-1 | CSVSVGRGGYTF | TGCAGCGTCTCGGTGGGTCGGGGTGGCTACACCTTC